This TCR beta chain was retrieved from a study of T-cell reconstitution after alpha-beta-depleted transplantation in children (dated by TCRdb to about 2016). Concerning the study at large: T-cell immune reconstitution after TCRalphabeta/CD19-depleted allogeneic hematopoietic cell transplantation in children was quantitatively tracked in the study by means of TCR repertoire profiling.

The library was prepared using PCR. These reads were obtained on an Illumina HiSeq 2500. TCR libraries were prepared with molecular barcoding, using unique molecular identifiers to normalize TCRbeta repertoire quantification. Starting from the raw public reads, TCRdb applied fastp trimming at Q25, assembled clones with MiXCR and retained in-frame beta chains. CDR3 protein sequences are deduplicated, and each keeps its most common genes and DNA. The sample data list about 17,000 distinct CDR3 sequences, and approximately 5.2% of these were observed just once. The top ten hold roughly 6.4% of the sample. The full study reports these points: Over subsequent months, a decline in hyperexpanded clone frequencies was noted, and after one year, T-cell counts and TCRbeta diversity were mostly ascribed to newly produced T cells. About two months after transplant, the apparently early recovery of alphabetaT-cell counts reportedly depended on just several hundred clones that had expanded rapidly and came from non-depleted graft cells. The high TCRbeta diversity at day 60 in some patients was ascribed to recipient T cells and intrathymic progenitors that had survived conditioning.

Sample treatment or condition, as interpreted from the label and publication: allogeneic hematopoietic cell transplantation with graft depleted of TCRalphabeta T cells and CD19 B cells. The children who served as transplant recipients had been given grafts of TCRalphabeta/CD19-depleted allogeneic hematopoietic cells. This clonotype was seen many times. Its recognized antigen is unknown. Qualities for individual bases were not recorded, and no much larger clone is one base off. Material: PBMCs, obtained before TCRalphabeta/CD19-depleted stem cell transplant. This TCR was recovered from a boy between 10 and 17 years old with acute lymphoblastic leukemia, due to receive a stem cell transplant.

The DNA reads TGTGCCAGCAGCCGAGGACGACCCCCCTACGAGCAGTACTTC. It encodes CASSRGRPPYEQYF. The chain uses TRBV14 and TRBJ2-7, with no confidently assigned D gene. The germline V gene provides CDR1 SGHDN and CDR2 FVKESK. The V end loses 4 bases and the J end loses 2 bases, and a stretch of 12 bases separates them. The CDR3 holds 14 amino acids from the cysteine to the phenylalanine. Only the CDR3 portion is preserved as DNA: 42 bases, with reading frame beginning at the first base.